Reported below is one T cell receptor beta chain. The target antigen is unknown. The data belong to a study of response to subunit inactivated influenza vaccine. Study results and limitations: Authors suggested each seasonal flu vaccination may recruit only limited numbers of new T cells.

TCRdb recomputed calls from the RT-PCR reads with MiXCR, one row per CDR3 protein. The table shows hundreds of thousands of distinct CDR3 sequences, with 16% occurring only once. Trimming left V 5 bases short and J 7 bases short, with 15 bases between. Germline lookup yields CDR1 SEHNR and CDR2 FQNEAQ (reference sequence). The CDR3 extends over 13 amino acids. Sequenced here: CD4+ T cells sorted from PBMCs, sampled less than 30 months after vaccination. The V call is TRBV7-9, the J call TRBJ2-7; D unresolved. The source is a man in his fifties or sixties who received an inactivated influenza vaccine. In DNA, the CDR3 is TGTGCCAGCAGCCCACTTGATGGGGAAGAGCAGTACTTC. Residues: CASSPLDGEEQYF.